This T cell receptor (beta chain) was profiled in a study of response to subunit inactivated influenza vaccine. Study results and limitations: Each seasonal influenza vaccination, the authors suggested, recruits few new T cells.

TCRdb used MiXCR to reprocess the RT-PCR reads, holding one entry per CDR3 protein. The sample contains fewer than 650,000 distinct CDR3 sequences, 10% to 15% of which appear only once. Trimming cost V 0 bases and J 5 bases, with 22 bases left between them. The CDR3 runs 19 residues. The germline gives CDR1 SGHVS, CDR2 FQNEAQ. This clonotype was picked up a small number of times. Its antigen is unknown. This sequence was found in a man in his fifties or sixties who received an inactivated influenza vaccine. The sample consisted of PBMCs from blood, taken about 6 weeks after vaccination. This chain uses TRBV7-8 with TRBJ1-4; D remains ambiguous. The CDR3 nucleotides are TGTGCCAGCAGCTTAGCTCGCGGTACCTTGGCGGCCTTAAATGAAAAACTGTTTTTT. As protein: CASSLARGTLAALNEKLFF. Combining the CDR3 with reference TRBV7-8 and TRBJ1-4 gives the whole variable domain GAGVSQSPRYKVAKRGQDVALRCDPISGHVSLFWYQQALGQGPEFLTYFQNEAQLDKSGLPSDRFFAERPEGSVSTLKIQRTQQEDSAVYLCASSLARGTLAALNEKLFFGSGTQLSVL.